This T cell receptor (beta chain) was profiled in a study of blood T cell repertoires in COVID-19. Produced via immunoSEQ multiplex PCR; TCRdb's table is partial and in-frame only. Of approximately 300,000 clones listed, 80% to 90% are singletons. The V gene's germline CDR1 is SGHDT and CDR2 YYEEEE. The CDR3 consists of 15 residues. Trimming at V came to 2 bases and at J to 1 base, leaving 3 bases not matched to a gene. Sequencing used peripheral blood. This receptor was identified in a woman aged 40 to 50 with acute or convalescent COVID-19. The genes are TRBV5-6 and TRBJ2-5; 9 bases align to TRBD2. The CDR3 spells CASSLLSGGQETQYF. CDR3 nucleotides: TGTGCCAGCAGCTTACTTAGCGGGGGCCAAGAGACCCAGTACTTC.